One sample yielded the 2 T cell receptor beta chains listed below, sequenced in a study of blood T cell repertoires in COVID-19. The assay was immunoSEQ multiplex PCR, and TCRdb's table has in-frame clones only and misses some. Here the sample spans about 400,000 clones, 88% being singletons. The source material was PBMCs or T cells enriched from blood (not recorded which). The receptors originated from a woman aged 40 to 55 with acute COVID-19.

This sequence joins TRBV7-2 and TRBJ2-3; TRBD2 agrees at 7 bases. From germline, CDR1 is SGHTA and CDR2 FQGNSA. The CDR3 has 16 amino acids. Trimming took 2 bases from V and 4 from J; bases not matched to a gene: 9. CDR3 in amino acids: CASSLTGTNNPDTQYF. CDR3 sequence (DNA): TGTGCCAGCAGCTTAACCGGGACTAACAATCCAGATACGCAGTATTTT.

The chain employs TRBV24-1 and TRBJ1-5; TRBD1 matches 11 bases. This CDR3 has 17 amino acids. Germline V lookup: CDR1 KGHDR, CDR2 SFDVKD. Trimming removed 4 bases from V and 1 base from J; junction bases left unmatched: 5. CDR3 sequence: CATSDPGQGASNQPQHF. The CDR3 DNA reads TGTGCCACCAGTGACCCAGGACAGGGGGCCAGCAATCAGCCCCAGCATTTT.